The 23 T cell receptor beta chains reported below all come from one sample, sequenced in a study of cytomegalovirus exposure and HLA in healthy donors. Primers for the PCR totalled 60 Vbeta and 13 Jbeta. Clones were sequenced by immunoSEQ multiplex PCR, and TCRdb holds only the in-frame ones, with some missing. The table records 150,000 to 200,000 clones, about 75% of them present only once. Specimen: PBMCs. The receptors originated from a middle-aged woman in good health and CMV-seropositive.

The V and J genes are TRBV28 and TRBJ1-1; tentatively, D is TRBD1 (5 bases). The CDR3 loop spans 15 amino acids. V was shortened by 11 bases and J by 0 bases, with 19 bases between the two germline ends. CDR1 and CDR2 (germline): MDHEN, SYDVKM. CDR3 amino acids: CAGTTGDPMNTEAFF. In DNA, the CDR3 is TGTGCCGGAACAACAGGCGATCCGATGAACACTGAAGCTTTCTTT.

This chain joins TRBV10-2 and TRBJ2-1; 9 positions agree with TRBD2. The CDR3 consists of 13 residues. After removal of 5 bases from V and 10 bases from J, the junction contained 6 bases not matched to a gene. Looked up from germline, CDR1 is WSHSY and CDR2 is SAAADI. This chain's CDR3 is CASSNSGSREQFF. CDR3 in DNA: TGCGCCAGCAGTAATAGCGGGAGCCGGGAGCAGTTCTTC.

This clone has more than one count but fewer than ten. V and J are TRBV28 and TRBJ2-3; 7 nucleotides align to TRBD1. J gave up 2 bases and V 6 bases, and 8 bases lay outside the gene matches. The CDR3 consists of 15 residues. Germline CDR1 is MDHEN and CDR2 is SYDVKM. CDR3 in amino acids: CASRVGGADTDTQYF. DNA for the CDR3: TGTGCCAGCAGGGTAGGGGGCGCGGACACAGATACGCAGTATTTT.

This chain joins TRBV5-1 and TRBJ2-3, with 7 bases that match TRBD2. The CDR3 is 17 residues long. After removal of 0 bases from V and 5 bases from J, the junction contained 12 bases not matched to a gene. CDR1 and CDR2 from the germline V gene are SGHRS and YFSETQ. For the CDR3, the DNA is TGCGCCAGCAGCTTGGGTGGAGGGGAGCGGGATAGAGATACGCAGTATTTT. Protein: CASSLGGGERDRDTQYF.

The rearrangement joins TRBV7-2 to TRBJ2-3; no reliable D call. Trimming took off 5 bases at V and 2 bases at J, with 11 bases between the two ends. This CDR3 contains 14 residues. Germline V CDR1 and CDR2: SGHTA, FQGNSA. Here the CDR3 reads CASSASAITDTQYF. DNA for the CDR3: TGTGCCAGCAGCGCATCAGCGATCACAGATACGCAGTATTTT.

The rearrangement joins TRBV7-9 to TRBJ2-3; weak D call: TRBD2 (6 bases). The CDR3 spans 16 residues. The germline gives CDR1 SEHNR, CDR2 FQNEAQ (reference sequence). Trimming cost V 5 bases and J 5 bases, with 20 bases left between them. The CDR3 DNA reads TGTGCCAGCAGCCCAAGGGGTAGCGGAGACGTAGATACGCAGTATTTT. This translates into CASSPRGSGDVDTQYF.

CDR3 loop: CASTAGVYEQYF. Here the CDR3 DNA reads TGTGCCAGCACAGCGGGGGTCTACGAGCAGTACTTC. This chain connects TRBV6-6 to TRBJ2-7; 8 bases align to TRBD2. Germline loops: CDR1 MNHNY, CDR2 SVGAGI (reference sequence). The CDR3 totals 12 residues. The V gene end was trimmed by 7 bases and the J gene end by 3 bases; junction bases not matched to a gene: 2.

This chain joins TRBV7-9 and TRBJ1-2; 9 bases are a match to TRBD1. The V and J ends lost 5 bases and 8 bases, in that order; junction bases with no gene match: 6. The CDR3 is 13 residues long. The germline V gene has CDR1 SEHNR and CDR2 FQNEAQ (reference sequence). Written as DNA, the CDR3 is TGTGCCAGCAGCCTTAACAGGGGGCGAGGCTACACCTTC. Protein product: CASSLNRGRGYTF.

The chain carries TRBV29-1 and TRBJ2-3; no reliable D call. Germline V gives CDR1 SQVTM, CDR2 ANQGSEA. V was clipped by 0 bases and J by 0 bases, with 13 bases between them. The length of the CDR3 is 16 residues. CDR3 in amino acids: CSVEEASVPSTDTQYF. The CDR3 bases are TGCAGCGTTGAAGAGGCTTCTGTTCCGAGCACAGATACGCAGTATTTT.

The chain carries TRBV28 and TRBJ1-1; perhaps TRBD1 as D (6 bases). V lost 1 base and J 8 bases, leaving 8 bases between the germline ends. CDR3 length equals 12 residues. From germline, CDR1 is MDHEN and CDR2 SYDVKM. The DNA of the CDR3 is TGTGCCAGCAGTTTATTACAGGGAGAAGCTTTCTTT. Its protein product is CASSLLQGEAFF.

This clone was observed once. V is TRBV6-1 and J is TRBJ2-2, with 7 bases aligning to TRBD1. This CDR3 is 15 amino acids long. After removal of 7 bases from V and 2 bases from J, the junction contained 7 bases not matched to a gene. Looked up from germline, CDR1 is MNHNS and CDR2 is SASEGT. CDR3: CASTLGQPNTGELFF. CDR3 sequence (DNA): TGTGCCAGCACCCTGGGACAGCCTAACACCGGGGAGCTGTTTTTT.

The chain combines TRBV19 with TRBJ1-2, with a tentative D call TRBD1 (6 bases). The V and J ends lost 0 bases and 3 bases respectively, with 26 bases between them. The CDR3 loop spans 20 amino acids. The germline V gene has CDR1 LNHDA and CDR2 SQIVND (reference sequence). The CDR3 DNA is TGTGCCAGTAGTATAGATATTTGGGTTGGGGGGGCATCGGTTGACTATGGCTACACCTTC. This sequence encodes CASSIDIWVGGASVDYGYTF.

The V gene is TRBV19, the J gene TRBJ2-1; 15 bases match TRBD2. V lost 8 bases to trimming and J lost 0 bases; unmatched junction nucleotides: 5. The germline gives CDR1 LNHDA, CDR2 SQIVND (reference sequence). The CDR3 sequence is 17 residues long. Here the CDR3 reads CASSGTSGRSSYNEQFF. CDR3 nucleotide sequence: TGTGCCAGTTCCGGGACTAGCGGGAGGAGCTCCTACAATGAGCAGTTCTTC.

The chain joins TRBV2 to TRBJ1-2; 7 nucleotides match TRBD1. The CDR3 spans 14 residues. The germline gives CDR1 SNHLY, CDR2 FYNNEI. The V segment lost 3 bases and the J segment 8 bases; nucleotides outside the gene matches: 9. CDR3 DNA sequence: TGTGCCAGCAGTGATTTACAGGGGTTGGGAGGCTACACCTTC. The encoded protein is CASSDLQGLGGYTF. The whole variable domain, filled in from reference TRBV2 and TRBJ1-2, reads EPEVTQTPSHQVTQMGQEVILRCVPISNHLYFYWYRQILGQKVEFLVSFYNNEISEKSEIFDDQFSVERPDGSNFTLKIRSTKLEDSAMYFCASSDLQGLGGYTFGSGTRLTVV.

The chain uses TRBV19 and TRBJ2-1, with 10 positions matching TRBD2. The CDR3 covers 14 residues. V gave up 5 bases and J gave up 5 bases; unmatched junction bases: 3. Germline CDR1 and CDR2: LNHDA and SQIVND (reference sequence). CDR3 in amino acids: CASSPTSGNNEQFF. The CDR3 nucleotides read TGTGCCAGTAGTCCAACTAGCGGGAACAATGAGCAGTTCTTC.

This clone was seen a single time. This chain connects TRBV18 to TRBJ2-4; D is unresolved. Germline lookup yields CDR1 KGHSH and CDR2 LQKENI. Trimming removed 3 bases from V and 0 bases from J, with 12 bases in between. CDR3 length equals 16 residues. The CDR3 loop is CASSPGSSVAKNIQYF. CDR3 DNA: TGTGCCAGCTCACCCGGGTCGAGCGTAGCCAAAAACATTCAGTACTTC. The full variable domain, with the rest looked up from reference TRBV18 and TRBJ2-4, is NAGVMQNPRHLVRRRGQEARLRCSPMKGHSHVYWYRQLPEEGLKFMVYLQKENIIDESGMPKERFSAEFPKEGPSILRIQQVVRGDSAAYFCASSPGSSVAKNIQYFGAGTRLSVL.

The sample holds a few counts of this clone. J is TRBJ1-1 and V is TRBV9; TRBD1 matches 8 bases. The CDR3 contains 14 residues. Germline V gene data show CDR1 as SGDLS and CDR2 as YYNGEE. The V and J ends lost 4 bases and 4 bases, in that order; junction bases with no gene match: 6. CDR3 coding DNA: TGTGCCAGCAGCTCGGGAGGACAGGGCACTGAAGCTTTCTTT. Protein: CASSSGGQGTEAFF. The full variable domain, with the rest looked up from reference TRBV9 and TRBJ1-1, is DSGVTQTPKHLITATGQRVTLRCSPRSGDLSVYWYQQSLDQGLQFLIQYYNGEERAKGNILERFSAQQFPDLHSELNLSSLELGDSALYFCASSSGGQGTEAFFGQGTRLTVV.

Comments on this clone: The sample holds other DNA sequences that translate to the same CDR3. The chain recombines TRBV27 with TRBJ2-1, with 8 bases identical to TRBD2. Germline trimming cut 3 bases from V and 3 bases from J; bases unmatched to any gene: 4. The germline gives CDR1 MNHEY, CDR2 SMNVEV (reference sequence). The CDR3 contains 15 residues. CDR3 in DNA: TGTGCCAGCAGTTTTCGGGGGGGAAACTACAATGAGCAGTTCTTC. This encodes CASSFRGGNYNEQFF.

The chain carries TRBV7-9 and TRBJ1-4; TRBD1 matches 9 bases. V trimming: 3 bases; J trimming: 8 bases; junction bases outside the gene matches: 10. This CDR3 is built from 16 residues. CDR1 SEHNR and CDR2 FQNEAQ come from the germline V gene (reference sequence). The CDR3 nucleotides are TGTGCCAGCAGCTTCCGCCGGGACAGGGAGGGAGAAAAACTGTTTTTT. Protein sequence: CASSFRRDREGEKLFF.

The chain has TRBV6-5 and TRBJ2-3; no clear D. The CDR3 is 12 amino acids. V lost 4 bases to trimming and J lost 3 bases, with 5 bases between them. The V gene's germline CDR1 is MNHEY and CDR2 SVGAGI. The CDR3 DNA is TGTGCCAGCAGTTCAGATACAGATACGCAGTATTTT. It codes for CASSSDTDTQYF.

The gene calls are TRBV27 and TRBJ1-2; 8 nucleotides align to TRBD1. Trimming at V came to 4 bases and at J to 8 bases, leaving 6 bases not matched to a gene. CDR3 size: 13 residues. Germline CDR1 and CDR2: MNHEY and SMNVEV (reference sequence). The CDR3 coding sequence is TGTGCCAGCAGTTCCACAGGGGGTATAGGCTACACCTTC. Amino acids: CASSSTGGIGYTF.

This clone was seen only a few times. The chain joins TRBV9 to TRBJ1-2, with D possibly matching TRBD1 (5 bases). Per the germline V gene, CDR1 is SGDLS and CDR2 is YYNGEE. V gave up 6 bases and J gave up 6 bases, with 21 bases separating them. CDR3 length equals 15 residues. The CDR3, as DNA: TGTGCCAGCACCCCCGGCTGGCAGGGCCCCCATGGCTACACCTTC. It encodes CASTPGWQGPHGYTF. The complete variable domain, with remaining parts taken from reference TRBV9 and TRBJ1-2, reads DSGVTQTPKHLITATGQRVTLRCSPRSGDLSVYWYQQSLDQGLQFLIQYYNGEERAKGNILERFSAQQFPDLHSELNLSSLELGDSALYFCASTPGWQGPHGYTFGSGTRLTVV.

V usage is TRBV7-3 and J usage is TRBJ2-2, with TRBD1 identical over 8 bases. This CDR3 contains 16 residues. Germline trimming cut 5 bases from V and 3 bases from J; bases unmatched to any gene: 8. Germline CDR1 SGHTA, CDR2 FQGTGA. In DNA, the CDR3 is TGTGCCAGCAGCCAGCAGGGGGCTATGGACACCGGGGAGCTGTTTTTT. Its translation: CASSQQGAMDTGELFF.